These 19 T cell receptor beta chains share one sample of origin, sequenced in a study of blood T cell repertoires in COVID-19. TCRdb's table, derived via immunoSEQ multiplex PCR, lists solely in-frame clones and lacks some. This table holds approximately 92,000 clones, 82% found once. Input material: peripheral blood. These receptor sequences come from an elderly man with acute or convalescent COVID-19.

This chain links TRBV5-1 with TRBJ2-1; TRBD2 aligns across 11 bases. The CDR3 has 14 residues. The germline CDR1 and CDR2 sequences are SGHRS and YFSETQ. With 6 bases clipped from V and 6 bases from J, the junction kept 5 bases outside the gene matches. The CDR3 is CASTSTSGINEQFF. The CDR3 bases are TGCGCCAGCACCTCGACTAGCGGGATCAATGAGCAGTTCTTC.

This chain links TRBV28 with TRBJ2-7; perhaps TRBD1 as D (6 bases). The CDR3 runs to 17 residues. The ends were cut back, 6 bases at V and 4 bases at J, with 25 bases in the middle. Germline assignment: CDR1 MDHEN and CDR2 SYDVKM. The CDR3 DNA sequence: TGTGCCAGCAGCTCATCCCTGGGGACAACAACGGGATACGAGCAGTACTTC. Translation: CASSSSLGTTTGYEQYF.

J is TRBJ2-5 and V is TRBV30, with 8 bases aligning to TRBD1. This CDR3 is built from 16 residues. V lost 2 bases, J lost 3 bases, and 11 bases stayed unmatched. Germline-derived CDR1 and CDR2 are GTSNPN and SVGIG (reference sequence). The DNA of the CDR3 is TGTGCCTGGAGTTTCACCCCTTGGACAGGGAAAGAGACCCAGTACTTC. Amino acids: CAWSFTPWTGKETQYF.

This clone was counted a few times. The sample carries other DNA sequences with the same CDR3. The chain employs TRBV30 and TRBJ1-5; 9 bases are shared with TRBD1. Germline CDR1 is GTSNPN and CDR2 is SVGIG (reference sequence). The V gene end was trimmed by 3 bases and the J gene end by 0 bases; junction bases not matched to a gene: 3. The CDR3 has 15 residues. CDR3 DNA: TGTGCCTGGAGCCCGGACAGGGGTAGCAATCAGCCCCAGCATTTT. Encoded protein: CAWSPDRGSNQPQHF.

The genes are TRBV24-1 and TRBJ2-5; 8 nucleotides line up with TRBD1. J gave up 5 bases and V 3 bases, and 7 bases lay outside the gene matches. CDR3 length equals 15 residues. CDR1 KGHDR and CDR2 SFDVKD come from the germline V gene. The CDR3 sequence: CATSDLGQAAETQYF. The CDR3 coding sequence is TGTGCCACCAGTGATCTGGGACAGGCCGCTGAGACCCAGTACTTC.

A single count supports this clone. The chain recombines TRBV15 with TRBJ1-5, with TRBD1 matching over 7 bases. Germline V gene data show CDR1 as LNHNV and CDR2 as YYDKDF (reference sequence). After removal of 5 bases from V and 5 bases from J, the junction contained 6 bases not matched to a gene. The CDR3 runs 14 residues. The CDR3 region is CATSPGGWDQPQHF. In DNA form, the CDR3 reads TGTGCCACCAGCCCAGGGGGGTGGGATCAGCCCCAGCATTTT.

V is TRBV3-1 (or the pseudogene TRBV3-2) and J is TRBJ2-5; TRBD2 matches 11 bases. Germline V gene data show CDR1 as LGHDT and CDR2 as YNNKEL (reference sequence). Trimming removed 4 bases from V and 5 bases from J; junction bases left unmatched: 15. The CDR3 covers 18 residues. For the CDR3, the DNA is TGTGCCAGCAGCCTCTCCGGGACTAGCGGTCGGGGGAGGGAGACCCAGTACTTC. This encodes CASSLSGTSGRGRETQYF.

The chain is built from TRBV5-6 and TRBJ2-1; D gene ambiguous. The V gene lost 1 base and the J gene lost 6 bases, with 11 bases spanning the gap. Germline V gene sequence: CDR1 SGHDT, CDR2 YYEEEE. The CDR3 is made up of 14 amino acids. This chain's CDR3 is CASSLPETINEQFF. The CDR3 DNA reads TGTGCCAGCAGCTTGCCGGAGACGATCAATGAGCAGTTCTTC.

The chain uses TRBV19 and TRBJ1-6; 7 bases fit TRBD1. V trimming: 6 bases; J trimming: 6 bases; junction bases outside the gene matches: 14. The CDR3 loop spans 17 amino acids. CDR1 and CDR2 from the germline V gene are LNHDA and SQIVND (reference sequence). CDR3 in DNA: TGTGCCAGTAGACTAGCCGGGACAGCCCCTACTAATTCACCCCTCCACTTT. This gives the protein CASRLAGTAPTNSPLHF. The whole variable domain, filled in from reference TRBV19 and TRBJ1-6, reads DGGITQSPKYLFRKEGQNVTLSCEQNLNHDAMYWYRQDPGQGLRLIYYSQIVNDFQKGDIAEGYSVSREKKESFPLTVTSAQKNPTAFYLCASRLAGTAPTNSPLHFGNGTRLTVT.

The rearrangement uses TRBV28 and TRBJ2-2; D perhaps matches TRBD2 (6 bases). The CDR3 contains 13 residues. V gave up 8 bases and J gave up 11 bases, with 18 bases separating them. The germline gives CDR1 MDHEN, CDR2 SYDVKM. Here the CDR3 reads CASGGRTPFELFF. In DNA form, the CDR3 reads TGTGCCAGCGGGGGGAGGACACCATTTGAGCTGTTTTTT.

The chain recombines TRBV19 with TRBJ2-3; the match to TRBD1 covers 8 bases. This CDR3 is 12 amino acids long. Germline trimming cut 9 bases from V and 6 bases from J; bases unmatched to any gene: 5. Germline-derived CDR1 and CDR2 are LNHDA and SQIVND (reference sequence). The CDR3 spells CASQTGVDTQYF. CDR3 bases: TGTGCCAGCCAGACAGGGGTGGATACGCAGTATTTT.

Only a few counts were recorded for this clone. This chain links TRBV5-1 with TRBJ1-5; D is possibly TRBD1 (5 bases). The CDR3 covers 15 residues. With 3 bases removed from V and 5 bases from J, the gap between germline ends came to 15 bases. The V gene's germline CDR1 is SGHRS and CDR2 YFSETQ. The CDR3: CASSYVGGADQPQHF. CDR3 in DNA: TGCGCCAGCAGCTACGTCGGGGGTGCAGATCAGCCCCAGCATTTT.

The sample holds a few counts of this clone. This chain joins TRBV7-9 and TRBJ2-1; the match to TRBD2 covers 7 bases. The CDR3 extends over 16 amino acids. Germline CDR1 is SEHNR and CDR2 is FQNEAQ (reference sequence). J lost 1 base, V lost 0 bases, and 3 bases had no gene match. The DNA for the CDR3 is TGTGCCAGCAGCTTAGCTTTAGCGGGTTCCTACAATGAGCAGTTCTTC. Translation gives CASSLALAGSYNEQFF.

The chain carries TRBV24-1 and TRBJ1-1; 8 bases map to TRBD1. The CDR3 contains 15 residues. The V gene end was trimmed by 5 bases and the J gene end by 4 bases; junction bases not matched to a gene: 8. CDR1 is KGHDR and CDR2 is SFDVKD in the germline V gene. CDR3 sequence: CATSGPGDRGTEAFF. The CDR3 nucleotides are TGTGCCACCAGTGGCCCGGGAGACAGGGGCACTGAAGCTTTCTTT.

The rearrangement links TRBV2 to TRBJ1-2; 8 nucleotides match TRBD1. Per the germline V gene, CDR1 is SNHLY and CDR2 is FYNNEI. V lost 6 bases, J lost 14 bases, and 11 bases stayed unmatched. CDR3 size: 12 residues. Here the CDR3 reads CASRPGPGGLTF. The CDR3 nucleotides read TGTGCCAGCAGACCCGGGCCAGGGGGCCTTACCTTC. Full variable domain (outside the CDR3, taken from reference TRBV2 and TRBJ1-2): EPEVTQTPSHQVTQMGQEVILRCVPISNHLYFYWYRQILGQKVEFLVSFYNNEISEKSEIFDDQFSVERPDGSNFTLKIRSTKLEDSAMYFCASRPGPGGLTFGSGTRLTVV.

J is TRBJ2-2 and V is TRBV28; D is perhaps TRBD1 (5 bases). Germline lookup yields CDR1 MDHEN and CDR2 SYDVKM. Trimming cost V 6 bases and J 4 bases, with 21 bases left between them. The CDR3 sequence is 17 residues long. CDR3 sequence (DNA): TGTGCCAGCAGCACTCTTTTCGGTCAGGGCCTCACCGGGGAGCTGTTTTTT. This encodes CASSTLFGQGLTGELFF.

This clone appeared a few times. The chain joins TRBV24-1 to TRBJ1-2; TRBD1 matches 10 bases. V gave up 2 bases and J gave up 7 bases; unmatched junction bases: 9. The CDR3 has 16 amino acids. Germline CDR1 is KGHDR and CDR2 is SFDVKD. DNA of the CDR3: TGTGCCACCAGTGATTCCCTCCGGGACAGGGGTTCTGGCTACACCTTC. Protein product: CATSDSLRDRGSGYTF.

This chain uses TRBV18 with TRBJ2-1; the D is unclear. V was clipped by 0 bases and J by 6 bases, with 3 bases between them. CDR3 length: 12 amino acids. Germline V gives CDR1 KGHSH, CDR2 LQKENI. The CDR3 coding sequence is TGTGCCAGCTCACCACCGGCCAATGAGCAGTTCTTC. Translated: CASSPPANEQFF.

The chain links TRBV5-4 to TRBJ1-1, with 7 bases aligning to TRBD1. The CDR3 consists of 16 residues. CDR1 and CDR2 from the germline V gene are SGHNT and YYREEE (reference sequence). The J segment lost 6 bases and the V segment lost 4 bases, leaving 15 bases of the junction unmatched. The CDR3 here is CASSIRGGQQQPEAFF. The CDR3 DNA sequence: TGTGCCAGCAGCATCCGAGGGGGACAGCAGCAACCTGAAGCTTTCTTT.